What follows are 23 T cell receptor beta chains derived from one specimen sequenced in a study of CD8 T cells in Susac syndrome. About 0.5 to 1 ug RNA was reverse transcribed with random hexamers. TCRdb reprocessed the immunoSEQ multiplex PCR reads via MiXCR and lists one record per CDR3 protein. The table lists roughly 200,000 distinct CDR3 sequences, 85% to 95% of them singletons. Sequences were obtained from CD4+ T cells from PBMCs. The source is a human donor in good health.

The chain joins TRBV15 to TRBJ2-3; 10 nucleotides align to TRBD2. Germline assignment: CDR1 LNHNV and CDR2 YYDKDF (reference sequence). CDR3 length: 16 residues. Unmatched junction bases numbered 9, after V lost 5 bases and J lost 4 bases. The CDR3: CATSLFSGGSPDTQYF. CDR3 DNA sequence: TGTGCCACCAGCCTGTTTAGCGGGGGGTCCCCAGATACGCAGTATTTT. Based on the CDR3 plus reference TRBV15 and TRBJ2-3, the full variable domain is DAMVIQNPRYQVTQFGKPVTLSCSQTLNHNVMYWYQQKSSQAPKLLFHYYDKDFNNEADTPDNFQSRRPNTSFCFLDIRSPGLGDTAMYLCATSLFSGGSPDTQYFGPGTRLTVL.

The rearrangement joins TRBV6-6 to TRBJ2-1, with a possible D match to TRBD1 (5 bases). CDR1 and CDR2 from the germline V gene are MNHNY and SVGAGI (reference sequence). V was cut by 0 bases and J by 5 bases, with 11 bases left in between. CDR3 length: 15 residues. In DNA form, the CDR3 reads TGTGCCAGCAGTTACTCGAATTCCAGGGACAATGAGCAGTTCTTC. This sequence encodes CASSYSNSRDNEQFF.

The J gene is TRBJ2-3, the V gene TRBV29-1; D is possibly TRBD2 (5 bases). CDR1 is SQVTM, CDR2 ANQGSEA, per germline. This CDR3 has 12 residues. V was shortened by 8 bases and J by 4 bases, with 13 bases between the two germline ends. CDR3 coding DNA: TGCAGCTCCCGTCTAGCTCCAGATACGCAGTATTTT. Its translation: CSSRLAPDTQYF.

The gene calls are TRBV28 and TRBJ2-6, with 8 bases lining up with TRBD2. This CDR3 comprises 14 residues. After removal of 8 bases from V and 3 bases from J, the junction contained 3 bases not matched to a gene. Per germline, CDR1 MDHEN and CDR2 SYDVKM. The CDR3, as DNA: TGTGCCAGCCGGGGGGGGCATGGGGCCAACGTCCTGACTTTC. It encodes CASRGGHGANVLTF.

V and J are TRBV25-1 and TRBJ2-3; tentative D call: TRBD2 (6 bases). This CDR3 region has 13 residues. The germline V and J ends were trimmed by 8 bases and 5 bases, with 14 bases remaining between them. Per the germline V gene, CDR1 is MGHDK and CDR2 is SYGVNS. CDR3 loop: CASGFTSLDTQYF. The CDR3 DNA sequence: TGTGCCAGCGGTTTTACTAGCCTAGATACGCAGTATTTT.

This chain joins TRBV7-8 and TRBJ1-2; D ambiguous. The V gene lost 6 bases and the J gene lost 5 bases, with 13 bases spanning the gap. Germline lookup yields CDR1 SGHVS and CDR2 FQNEAQ. This CDR3 has 13 residues. CDR3 loop: CASSNRTVYGYTF. The CDR3 coding sequence is TGTGCCAGCAGTAACCGAACCGTATATGGCTACACCTTC.

This sequence joins TRBV4-1 and TRBJ2-5; D is unclear. Germline V gene data show CDR1 as MGHRA and CDR2 as YSYEKL. V was shortened by 0 bases and J by 5 bases, with 10 bases between the two germline ends. The CDR3 totals 14 residues. Here the CDR3 reads CASSQDQISETQYF. CDR3 nucleotide sequence: TGCGCCAGCAGCCAAGATCAGATCTCGGAGACCCAGTACTTC.

This clonotype was counted once. The genes are TRBV29-1 and TRBJ1-2; 8 nucleotides match TRBD1. Germline CDR1 and CDR2: SQVTM and ANQGSEA. The CDR3 is made up of 16 amino acids. Trimming removed 6 bases from V and 1 base from J; junction bases left unmatched: 13. The CDR3 sequence is CSVTRGLNTYNYGYTF. Written as DNA, the CDR3 is TGCAGCGTCACCAGGGGGCTTAACACCTATAACTATGGCTACACCTTC.

The chain links TRBV27 to TRBJ2-1, with D possibly being TRBD2 (6 bases). CDR1 is MNHEY and CDR2 is SMNVEV in the germline V gene (reference sequence). The CDR3 consists of 18 residues. Trimming left V 2 bases short and J 4 bases short, with 21 bases between. This CDR3 is CASSLVGGAPYLYNEQFF. The DNA for the CDR3 is TGTGCCAGCAGTTTAGTGGGCGGGGCACCCTACCTATACAATGAGCAGTTCTTC.

The chain employs TRBV11-3 and TRBJ1-1; 7 bases agree with TRBD1. The V gene's germline CDR1 is SGHNT and CDR2 YENEEA. This CDR3 is 13 amino acids long. V was pared by 6 bases and J by 0 bases, with 1 base of the junction left unmatched. The DNA of the CDR3 is TGTGCCAGCAGTGGGACAGTGAACACTGAAGCTTTCTTT. Amino acid sequence: CASSGTVNTEAFF. Full variable domain (outside the CDR3, taken from reference TRBV11-3 and TRBJ1-1): EAGVVQSPRYKIIEKKQPVAFWCNPISGHNTLYWYLQNLGQGPELLIRYENEEAVDDSQLPKDRFSAERLKGVDSTLKIQPAELGDSAVYLCASSGTVNTEAFFGQGTRLTVV.

The chain recombines TRBV6-5 with TRBJ2-1, with a weak D call TRBD2 (5 bases). V was clipped by 5 bases and J by 7 bases, with 15 bases between them. Per the germline V gene, CDR1 is MNHEY and CDR2 is SVGAGI. The CDR3 is made up of 14 amino acids. The DNA for the CDR3 is TGTGCCAGCAGTACCGGGGTCTCTGGGAATGAGCAGTTCTTC. Protein product: CASSTGVSGNEQFF.

This chain links TRBV4-3 with TRBJ1-5, with D uncertain. Trimming shortened V by 1 base and J by 3 bases, and 13 bases separated the two germline ends. The CDR3 consists of 16 residues. Germline V gene lookup returns CDR1 LGHNA and CDR2 YSLEER. The CDR3 reads CASSQGVAHNNQPQHF. Written as DNA, the CDR3 is TGCGCCAGCAGCCAAGGTGTAGCACACAACAATCAGCCCCAGCATTTT.

The rearrangement links TRBV6-5 to TRBJ2-7; TRBD1 aligns across 8 bases. The V gene's germline CDR1 is MNHEY and CDR2 SVGAGI. The CDR3 is made up of 12 amino acids. V was pared by 6 bases and J by 7 bases, with 5 bases of the junction left unmatched. CDR3 nucleotides: TGTGCCAGCAGCCGGGACAGGAGTGAGCAGTACTTC. The encoded protein is CASSRDRSEQYF.

The chain combines TRBV7-9 with TRBJ2-7, with D uncertain. V was trimmed by 5 bases and J by 6 bases, leaving 14 bases between them. The CDR3 is 13 amino acids. Looked up from germline, CDR1 is SEHNR and CDR2 is FQNEAQ (reference sequence). Here the CDR3 reads CASSHEVASEQYV. The CDR3 bases are TGTGCCAGCAGCCACGAGGTGGCGAGCGAGCAGTACGTC.

Notes on this clonotype: The junction shows a germline mismatch at one end, possibly a read error. The rearrangement uses TRBV7-7 and TRBJ2-5; no clear D gene. The germline gives CDR1 SSHAT, CDR2 FNYEAQ (reference sequence). This CDR3 is 13 amino acids long. CDR3 amino acids: CASSWTDQETQYF. The CDR3, as DNA: TGTGCTAGCAGCTGGACGGATCAAGAGACCCAGTACTTC.

This chain links TRBV3-1 with TRBJ1-2; D remains unclear. Germline CDR1 and CDR2: LGHDT and YNNKEL (reference sequence). Trimming took off 3 bases at V and 8 bases at J, with 10 bases between the two ends. This CDR3 contains 12 residues. The chain's CDR3 is CASSHRGSGYTF. In DNA, the CDR3 is TGTGCCAGCAGCCACAGAGGGTCAGGCTACACCTTC.

The chain combines TRBV11-3 with TRBJ2-1; the match to TRBD2 covers 8 bases. The CDR3 length is 16 residues. The ends lost 2 bases at V and 7 bases at J; junction bases unmatched: 10. Looked up from germline, CDR1 is SGHNT and CDR2 is YENEEA. CDR3 sequence reads: CASSLFGGARQNEQFF. For the CDR3, the DNA is TGTGCCAGCAGCTTATTCGGGGGGGCTCGTCAGAATGAGCAGTTCTTC.

The chain links TRBV12-3 or TRBV12-4 to TRBJ1-4; D remains unclear. V lost 3 bases, J lost 5 bases, and 10 bases lay in between. This CDR3 is built from 14 residues. CDR3 amino acids: CASSFQVPNEKLFF. CDR3 nucleotides: TGTGCCAGCAGTTTTCAGGTCCCCAATGAAAAACTGTTTTTT.

The chain combines TRBV20-1 with TRBJ2-5; 11 bases match TRBD2. The CDR3 loop spans 17 amino acids. The germline CDR1 and CDR2 sequences are DFQATT and SNEGSKA (reference sequence). Trimming took 3 bases from V and 4 from J; bases not matched to a gene: 13. The CDR3 coding sequence is TGCAGTGCTAGTAGTACCGAACTAGCGGGAGACGGAGAGACCCAGTACTTC. Translation gives CSASSTELAGDGETQYF.

CDR3 coding DNA: TGCGCCAGCAGCCTCTCAACCCAGACAGGGACTGGCTACACCTTC. Its translation: CASSLSTQTGTGYTF. The rearrangement links TRBV5-1 to TRBJ1-2, with 7 bases identical to TRBD1. V was pared by 4 bases and J by 7 bases, with 13 bases of the junction left unmatched. This CDR3 comprises 15 residues. Looked up from germline, CDR1 is SGHRS and CDR2 is YFSETQ.

CDR3 sequence (DNA): TGTGCCAGCAGCCACAGCGGGTGGCAGTTCTTC. This encodes CASSHSGWQFF. The rearrangement joins TRBV7-2 to TRBJ2-1, with D possibly matching TRBD2 (6 bases). Germline V gene lookup returns CDR1 SGHTA and CDR2 FQGNSA. The V and J ends lost 5 bases and 12 bases respectively, with 11 bases between them. The CDR3 totals 11 residues.

The chain combines TRBV20-1 with TRBJ2-5, with a tentative D call TRBD2 (5 bases). V lost 6 bases to trimming and J lost 4 bases, with 9 bases between them. The CDR3 has 11 amino acids. Germline CDR1 is DFQATT and CDR2 is SNEGSKA (reference sequence). CDR3 sequence (DNA): TGCAGTGCAGAGGGTCGAGAGACCCAGTACTTC. This sequence encodes CSAEGRETQYF.

The chain couples TRBV13 to TRBJ2-7, with TRBD1 identical over 8 bases. The CDR3 contains 15 residues. The J segment lost 3 bases and the V segment lost 5 bases, leaving 9 bases of the junction unmatched. Per the germline V gene, CDR1 is PRHDT and CDR2 is FYEKMQ (reference sequence). The CDR3 nucleotides read TGTGCCAGCAGCCTTTCTCGGACAGGGCACTACGAGCAGTACTTC. Translation gives CASSLSRTGHYEQYF.